Listed here is a single T cell receptor beta chain. This study enrolled people aged 18 to 89 from approximately 24 US geographic areas. Exposed participants came across a COVID-19 case within 2 weeks before study entry. The sample belongs to a study of blood T cell repertoires in COVID-19. Study details: The analysed material was cDNA or gDNA that came from T cells, B-cell-depleted T cells, or PBMCs.

Profiling relied on immunoSEQ multiplex PCR, and the TCRdb table lists in-frame clones only, not all of them. The sample lists about 250,000 clones, around 83% occurring once. The V and J ends lost 6 bases and 3 bases respectively, with 8 bases between them. The CDR3 length is 11 residues. Per germline, CDR1 DFQATT and CDR2 SNEGSKA (reference sequence). Sequenced: PBMCs or T cells enriched from blood (not recorded which). The genes are TRBV20-1 and TRBJ2-5, with D perhaps matching TRBD1 (6 bases). This clonotype was obtained from a woman aged 50 to 60 who had been exposed to COVID-19. CDR3 sequence: CSAWTEETQYF. The CDR3 DNA reads as TGCAGTGCATGGACAGAAGAGACCCAGTACTTC.